These 21 T cell receptor beta chains share one sample of origin, sequenced in a study of T cell responses to AZD1222 COVID-19 vaccine. Clones were sequenced by immunoSEQ multiplex PCR, and TCRdb holds only the in-frame ones, with some missing. The profile covers roughly 150,000 clones, with 92% appearing a single time and over 1.3% taken by the ten largest. The sequenced sample was peripheral blood, obtained on day 0 of AZD1222 vaccination. The receptors come from an adult in good health.

CDR3 coding DNA: TGTGCCAGCAGCCCCCGGACTAGCGTAAGCTACGAGCAGTACTTC. Protein: CASSPRTSVSYEQYF. This chain uses TRBV9 with TRBJ2-7, with 9 bases matching TRBD2. From germline, CDR1 is SGDLS and CDR2 YYNGEE. This CDR3 comprises 15 residues. Trimming removed 4 bases from V and 3 bases from J; junction bases left unmatched: 8.

V gene TRBV6-5 combines with J gene TRBJ1-1; tentative D call: TRBD1 (5 bases). Trimming left V 6 bases short and J 4 bases short, with 6 bases between. The CDR3 length is 11 residues. Per germline, CDR1 MNHEY and CDR2 SVGAGI. CDR3 region: CASSQGTEAFF. CDR3 DNA sequence: TGTGCCAGCAGCCAGGGCACTGAAGCTTTCTTT.

This chain connects TRBV10-2 to TRBJ2-7, with 10 positions matching TRBD1. The germline V gene encodes CDR1 WSHSY and CDR2 SAAADI. The CDR3 has 16 amino acids. V lost 6 bases to trimming and J lost 4 bases; unmatched junction nucleotides: 12. The CDR3 protein is CASSAFLTGGIYEQYF. The CDR3 DNA is TGCGCCAGCAGCGCCTTCCTGACAGGGGGCATTTACGAGCAGTACTTC.

The V gene is TRBV23-1, the J gene TRBJ1-1; D is perhaps TRBD1 (5 bases). TRBV23-1 qualifies as an ORF whose function is uncertain. This CDR3 comprises 14 residues. The V and J ends lost 1 base and 4 bases respectively, with 10 bases between them. CDR3 coding DNA: TGCGCCAGCAGTCAATTAGGGGATGGCACTGAAGCTTTCTTT. Protein product: CASSQLGDGTEAFF.

The chain has TRBV28 and TRBJ2-3; D is perhaps TRBD1 or TRBD2 (5 bases each). The germline CDR1 and CDR2 sequences are MDHEN and SYDVKM. This CDR3 has 15 residues. V dropped 5 bases and J dropped 5 bases, with 17 bases sitting between them. The CDR3 sequence is CASSPIRGAGDTQYF. CDR3 DNA sequence: TGTGCCAGCAGTCCGATTAGGGGCGCGGGAGATACGCAGTATTTT.

V gene TRBV7-9 combines with J gene TRBJ1-2, with 8 bases fitting TRBD1. Germline V gene sequence: CDR1 SEHNR, CDR2 FQNEAQ (reference sequence). The ends lost 3 bases at V and 4 bases at J; junction bases unmatched: 13. The CDR3 covers 17 residues. CDR3 protein: CASSFKDRDEQGYGYTF. DNA of the CDR3: TGTGCCAGCAGCTTCAAGGACAGGGACGAACAGGGCTATGGCTACACCTTC. Based on the CDR3 plus reference TRBV7-9 and TRBJ1-2, the full variable domain is DTGVSQNPRHKITKRGQNVTFRCDPISEHNRLYWYRQTLGQGPEFLTYFQNEAQLEKSRLLSDRFSAERPKGSFSTLEIQRTEQGDSAMYLCASSFKDRDEQGYGYTFGSGTRLTVV.

This chain joins TRBV29-1 and TRBJ1-1; TRBD1 might be the D (6 bases). The CDR3 loop spans 14 amino acids. V lost 6 bases to trimming and J lost 0 bases, with 14 bases between them. Germline assignment: CDR1 SQVTM and CDR2 ANQGSEA. CDR3 sequence reads: CSVETGQVNTEAFF. DNA for the CDR3: TGCAGCGTCGAGACGGGACAAGTGAACACTGAAGCTTTCTTT. The full variable domain, in which reference TRBV29-1 and TRBJ1-1 provide the parts outside the CDR3, is SAVISQKPSRDICQRGTSLTIQCQVDSQVTMMFWYRQQPGQSLTLIATANQGSEATYESGFVIDKFPISRPNLTFSTLTVSNMSPEDSSIYLCSVETGQVNTEAFFGQGTRLTVV.

V usage is TRBV18 and J usage is TRBJ1-4; D may be TRBD1 (5 bases). The CDR3 runs 17 residues. The V gene's germline CDR1 is KGHSH and CDR2 LQKENI. The V and J ends lost 5 bases and 2 bases respectively, with 18 bases between them. This CDR3 is CASSAGLGRTTNEKLFF. CDR3 sequence (DNA): TGTGCCAGCTCAGCTGGGTTGGGGCGGACGACTAATGAAAAACTGTTTTTT.

The chain carries TRBV16 and TRBJ1-1, with D perhaps TRBD1 (6 bases). CDR1 is KGHSY, CDR2 FQNENV, per germline. V gave up 6 bases and J gave up 1 base, with 15 bases separating them. This CDR3 has 15 residues. The CDR3 DNA follows: TGTGCCAGCAGTCCTATAATACAGGGGAACACTGAAGCTTTCTTT. This translates into CASSPIIQGNTEAFF.

The rearrangement joins TRBV4-2 to TRBJ1-4; TRBD1 is a possible D gene (6 bases). V was clipped by 3 bases and J by 0 bases, with 17 bases between them. This CDR3 comprises 18 residues. In germline, CDR1 is LGHNA, CDR2 YNFKEQ. CDR3 nucleotides: TGTGCCAGCAGCCACGGACAGCTTGGGGAGGCAACTAATGAAAAACTGTTTTTT. Protein: CASSHGQLGEATNEKLFF.

This sequence joins TRBV18 and TRBJ1-2; D unresolved. This CDR3 is built from 13 residues. V was shortened by 2 bases and J by 7 bases, with 11 bases between the two germline ends. Germline-derived CDR1 and CDR2 are KGHSH and LQKENI. The CDR3 spells CASSPDRQIGYTF. In DNA form, the CDR3 reads TGTGCCAGCTCACCAGATCGGCAGATTGGCTACACCTTC.

V is TRBV6-1 and J is TRBJ1-5; D unresolved. In germline, CDR1 is MNHNS, CDR2 SASEGT. The CDR3 sequence is 13 residues long. The V and J ends lost 2 bases and 3 bases respectively, with 5 bases between them. The CDR3 sequence: CASSERINQPQHF. The DNA for the CDR3 is TGTGCCAGCAGTGAAAGAATCAATCAGCCCCAGCATTTT.

The rearrangement uses TRBV5-1 and TRBJ2-2; TRBD1 aligns across 9 bases. Looked up from germline, CDR1 is SGHRS and CDR2 is YFSETQ. This CDR3 region has 14 residues. The trim removed 7 bases at V and 6 bases at J, leaving 7 bases unmatched. DNA for the CDR3: TGCGCCAGCCGGGGACAGGGAGGATCCGGGGAGCTGTTTTTT. Translating gives CASRGQGGSGELFF.

The CDR3 loop reads CASSDSYNEQFF. In DNA form, the CDR3 reads TGTGCCAGCAGCGACTCCTACAATGAGCAGTTCTTC. The rearrangement joins TRBV12-3 or TRBV12-4 to TRBJ2-1; D remains ambiguous. V lost 6 bases and J lost 0, with 3 bases in between. The CDR3 length is 12 residues.

J is TRBJ1-4 and V is TRBV29-1; possible D gene TRBD1, 5 bases. Germline assignment: CDR1 SQVTM and CDR2 ANQGSEA. V shed 6 bases and J shed 0 bases, with 11 bases lying between them. The CDR3 covers 14 residues. The CDR3 protein is CSVIQAATNEKLFF. The CDR3 DNA is TGCAGCGTCATACAGGCTGCAACTAATGAAAAACTGTTTTTT.

This chain links TRBV2 with TRBJ2-6, with a weak D call TRBD2 (5 bases). Germline CDR1 reads SNHLY; CDR2 reads FYNNEI. The CDR3 contains 16 residues. V was shortened by 8 bases and J by 0 bases, with 14 bases between the two germline ends. The CDR3 sequence: CASPPSGSSGANVLTF. In DNA, the CDR3 is TGTGCCAGCCCCCCGTCGGGGTCCTCTGGGGCCAACGTCCTGACTTTC. The complete variable domain, with remaining parts taken from reference TRBV2 and TRBJ2-6, reads EPEVTQTPSHQVTQMGQEVILRCVPISNHLYFYWYRQILGQKVEFLVSFYNNEISEKSEIFDDQFSVERPDGSNFTLKIRSTKLEDSAMYFCASPPSGSSGANVLTFGAGSRLTVL.

Notes on this clone: Other DNA sequences from this sample encode an identical CDR3 as well. This chain joins TRBV12-3 or TRBV12-4 and TRBJ1-1; no definite D call. Trimming shortened V by 3 bases and J by 0 bases, and 5 bases separated the two germline ends. The CDR3 is made up of 13 amino acids. The CDR3: CASSLAVNTEAFF. In DNA form, the CDR3 reads TGTGCCAGCAGTTTGGCAGTGAACACTGAAGCTTTCTTT.

The chain recombines TRBV7-8 with TRBJ2-1, with TRBD2 matching 7 bases. The germline V gene encodes CDR1 SGHVS and CDR2 FQNEAQ. The CDR3 is 17 residues long. V lost 4 bases, J lost 7 bases, and 16 bases stayed unmatched. The CDR3 region is CASSSPEVREGLNEQFF. In DNA form, the CDR3 reads TGTGCCAGCAGCTCCCCCGAAGTGAGGGAGGGCCTGAATGAGCAGTTCTTC.

In its sample, this clone was seen once. The chain joins TRBV12-3 or TRBV12-4 to TRBJ1-1, with D unclear. The length of the CDR3 is 13 residues. Trimming cost V 3 bases and J 1 base, with 6 bases left between them. The CDR3 nucleotides are TGTGCCAGCAGTTTGGGATGGAACACTGAAGCTTTCTTT. Protein sequence: CASSLGWNTEAFF.

This chain joins TRBV7-6 and TRBJ2-1; D gene uncertain. The CDR3 is 13 residues long. Between the trimmed V and J ends, which lost 4 bases and 10 bases, there was a span of 14 bases. The germline gives CDR1 SGHVS, CDR2 FNYEAQ. The CDR3 sequence: CASSYPEGTEQFF. Written as DNA, the CDR3 is TGTGCCAGCAGCTACCCTGAAGGTACCGAGCAGTTCTTC.

The chain joins TRBV27 to TRBJ2-7; 9 nucleotides line up with TRBD2. The CDR3 covers 15 residues. From germline, CDR1 is MNHEY and CDR2 SMNVEV (reference sequence). With V trimmed by 3 bases and J by 6 bases, 9 bases remained unmatched. The CDR3 sequence: CASSLQLAGSREQYF. CDR3 in DNA: TGTGCCAGCAGTTTGCAACTAGCGGGTAGCCGCGAGCAGTACTTC.